This TCR beta chain was sequenced during a study of blood T cell repertoires in COVID-19 (dated by TCRdb to 2018 to 2020). With regard to the full study: Samples covering the acute and convalescent phases of COVID-19 were provided by collaborators in the United States, Italy and Spain. The material from the prospective study consisted of cDNA or gDNA derived from T cells, B-cell-depleted T cells, or PBMCs. Subjects who had been exposed to COVID-19, were actively infected with it, or had recovered from it provided the deeply sampled blood TCRbeta repertoires that made up the dataset. The repertoires were released in a freely available public database intended as a resource for research on the immune response to SARS-CoV-2. The samples were drawn from the first 160 participants of the ongoing ImmuneRACE study and from about 1,200 subjects provided by 6 global collaborators. Sample metadata almost always included a de-identified subject ID, COVID-19 status, age in years and sex. Where available, HLA class I and class II types were taken from metadata supplied by the sample provider and were not determined by assay-based typing. General conclusions and limits of the study: How much clinical and demographic metadata was included differed by source and by participant, and the metadata was provided uncurated.

Notes on this clone: Its antigen specificity is not known. No quality values exist for individual bases; no much larger clone is one base distant.

TCRbeta CDR3 regions were amplified from genomic DNA by means of the immunoSEQ Assay, a bias-controlled multiplex PCR. Per the original workflow: Within the assay, amplification of reference gene primers was used to estimate how many nucleated cells each sample contained. To quantify the absolute abundance of each unique TCRbeta CDR3 rearrangement, sequence reads were collapsed and filtered. For each sample, productive Simpson clonality was calculated as the square root of Simpson's diversity index across productive rearrangements. In TCRdb, the immuneACCESS table is reduced to in-frame sequences with V and J assigned. These tables do not hold every clone; where another copy was compared, an unresolved V gene accounts for under half, and the others remain unexplained. The V and J calls and clone size are taken from that table; D and trimming were inferred from the DNA. Across this sample there are some 150,000 clones, with roughly 81% seen only once. The ten largest clones add up to about 2.5% of the sample.

The CDR3 goes from the cysteine to the phenylalanine over 15 residues. Just the 45-base CDR3 DNA is kept, in frame starting at base 1. Reading the germline V gene gives CDR1 SGHDN and CDR2 FVKESK. The germline V and J ends show losses of 4 bases and 2 bases respectively, and no gene match explains 5 bases of the junction. Whole blood was collected in K2EDTA tubes by collaborating institutions according to the institutions' own protocols. For TCRbeta analysis, collaborator samples were shipped as frozen whole blood, as isolated PBMCs, or as DNA extracted from either sample type. The sequencing input was peripheral blood. The chain couples TRBV14 to TRBJ1-3, and TRBD1 aligns with 7 junction nucleotides. This TCR came from a human donor with acute or convalescent COVID-19. The donor label of this sample is uncertain. This receptor carries the CDR3 CASSPKRGPGNTIYF. The nucleotides read TGTGCCAGCAGCCCAAAAAGGGGGCCTGGAAACACCATATATTTT.